This TCR beta chain came from a study of cytomegalovirus exposure and HLA in healthy donors (dated by TCRdb to about 2017). About the investigation overall: According to an earlier analysis of a few hundred of the donors, about 179 million T cells yielded 95 million to 140 million unique TCR beta sequences and about 300 Gb of sequence data. Among the 398 genotyped donors, around 79% belonged to the genetic ancestry cluster associated with self-reported Caucasian donors. Alongside the repertoire data, information on donor age, sex, ethnicity and CMV serostatus was compiled. Every discovery cohort repertoire had been produced on one sequencing platform. Roughly 5 DR-DQ haplotypes were handled as single units for association and clustering, since linkage in the cohort was strong. The later analysis used no new phenotypic data to find candidate immune exposures, relying instead on TCR beta sequences and their occurrence across donors. A later genetic analysis used genome-wide SNP genotypes for about three fifths of the 666 donors, treating that subset as a discovery cohort. Among almost 400 genotyped donors of the cohort, an average of roughly 240,000 unique TCR beta nucleotide sequences were sequenced per donor, around 18% of them non-productive. The number of typed donors differed by locus: about 620-640 for A, B, C, DRB1 and DQB1; 500 to 550 for DQA1; approximately 610 for DPA1; and some 450 for DPB1. To decide whether each TCR beta V gene segment behaved as functional or pseudogenic, an earlier analysis of over 500 of the donors relied on high-throughput TCR beta sequencing. An early release covering approximately 600 HLA-typed donors comprised approximately 300 gigabases of sequencing data and tens of millions of unique TCR sequences. The study was designed to test whether signatures of past pathogen exposure could be identified by cataloging public T cell receptors. Using immunosequencing, the study profiled T cell repertoires from about 610 subjects and related those repertoires to cytomegalovirus serostatus. A later analysis re-examined previously published TCR beta repertoires from more than 550 donors and added high-resolution HLA genotyping to investigate patterns of TCR occurrence. In addition to the first cohort of 666 subjects, a separate validation cohort of around 110 different subjects was used. Both class I and class II loci were covered by HLA typing, at four-digit resolution. To predict cytomegalovirus infection status, the study combined high-throughput TCR immunosequencing, statistical association of individual TCRs with disease status, and machine learning.

A single count supports this clone. Its antigen is still unknown. No much larger clone is present one base from it, and per-base qualities are unavailable. The cohort comprised around 700 healthy bone marrow donors. At the time of sampling, every cohort member was nominally healthy, though immune exposures that went unrecorded were likely present. The donor tested CMV seronegative and was one of the 352 seronegative cohort members. A peripheral blood sample was collected from each donor, and TCR beta sequencing was performed on peripheral blood mononuclear cells. Genomic DNA was extracted from the blood cell samples with the Qiagen DNeasy Blood Extraction Kit. The investigation overall reported the following: Linkage disequilibrium might explain the correlated functional status among segregating V segments, but an unknown experimental factor could not be excluded. The study listed 150 to 200 TCR beta chains as associated with cytomegalovirus. The cohort was sequenced for TCR beta chains only, and without alpha or paired-chain data the features that could be detected were limited. Because HLA typing was unavailable for some donors at each locus, only the typed subset was used in association tests. A cluster of highly shared sequence variants was judged likely to represent a technical artifact of the sequencing pipeline. Broadly in line with IMGT annotations, most TCR beta V segments showed up in productive rearrangements about 87% or about 30% of the time in an earlier analysis of a few hundred of the donors. A further reported finding was that TCR beta sequences accurately predicted the HLA-A and HLA-B alleles for most subjects in the first cohort. The authors suggested that the approach could potentially be generalized to other disease states and immunological phenotypes. A later genetic analysis associated a missense DCLRE1C variant with V-gene and J-gene trimming of TCR beta chains, and an independent cohort replicated the association. Most CMV-associated TCR beta chains appeared to be HLA-restricted in a later analysis, and the HLA associations seemed to be driven largely by CMV exposure. The earlier analysis of approximately 560 of the donors excluded some 15 rarely observed V segments, including chromosome 9 orphons, because counts were too low. Specific HLA alleles were associated with roughly 16,000 TCR beta sequences at a false discovery rate of 0.05 in a later analysis. In a later genetic analysis, fewer N-insertions in productive TCRs were reported among donors in an Asian-associated ancestry cluster than the roughly 700-donor mean. Most TCR sequences were observed very rarely across donors, whereas some public TCRs were present in many individuals. In a later analysis, HLA-associated TCR beta chains showed more clonal expansion and lower generation probabilities than non-associated chains that were equally common. Roughly uniform sequencing depth across donors was assumed in presence/absence analyses, although this assumption may not hold. A later analysis found that TCR association rates varied across HLA loci, with DRB1 alleles showing the most associated TCRs and HLA-C alleles the fewest. In vitro tests confirmed that a few of the cytomegalovirus-associated TCR beta chains recognize cytomegalovirus antigens. The 87-base-pair reads could not distinguish some IMGT-functional V segments, including TRBV6-2 and TRBV6-3, so those segments were excluded. When HLA alleles, especially DR and DQ, strongly co-occurred, TCR associations were difficult to assign to individual alleles. A later analysis reported that several top co-occurrence clusters appeared linked to parvovirus B19, influenza, CMV and Epstein-Barr virus. For the cohort, immune exposure information was limited to CMV serostatus. Cytomegalovirus status was reported to be diagnosed by the classifier with high specificity and sensitivity in both the original and validation cohorts.

Trimming at the junction amounts to 0 bases on V and 4 bases on J, and the germline ends lie 12 bases apart. CDR1 and CDR2, looked up from the germline V gene, are SGHRS and YFSETQ. The CDR3 runs 15 amino acids, cysteine and phenylalanine included. The retained sequence is limited to the CDR3, 45 bases, with the frame set at the first base. The library was obtained by the immunoSEQ multiplex PCR assay. A mixture of 60 forward primers for TCR Vbeta segments and 13 reverse primers for TCR Jbeta segments was used in the multiplex PCR. Amplification of the CDR3 region of rearranged TCR beta genes was performed with a multiplex PCR assay on genomic DNA. The amplified TCR beta libraries were sequenced on the Illumina HiSeq System as 87-base-pair reads. Per the authors' processing: A later analysis counted tens of millions of unique TCR beta chains across the 600 to 850 repertoires, and some 11 million of these chains were shared by at least two donors. A nearest-neighbor algorithm error-corrected the raw reads and collapsed the reads into unique sequences, merging closely related sequences to remove PCR and sequencing errors. CDR3 sequences were aligned to IMGT reference sequences to assign V, D and J gene segments. For a sequence to be retained, a match of at least six nucleotides to both a V gene segment and a J gene segment was required. Rearrangements were classified as productive when the CDR3 lacked stop codons and remained in frame with V and J, and all other rearrangements were classified as non-productive. CDR3 was defined by IMGT convention, running from the second conserved V-encoded cysteine to the conserved J-encoded phenylalanine. Sequences without an unambiguous match to a single V gene segment were excluded from the earlier analysis of a few hundred of the donors. An earlier analysis of a few hundred of the donors called V segments functional above 56.7% productive rearrangements and segregating when the between-donor standard deviation exceeded 5%. A statistical classification framework was developed to diagnose cytomegalovirus status using the catalog of TCR beta chain sequences. V and J gene assignment, in a later analysis, came from comparing TCR nucleotide sequences with IMGT/GENE-DB human TR gene sequences. A later analysis assigned CDR3 sequences and most-parsimonious VDJ recombination scenarios with the TCRdist pipeline. In a later analysis, each TCR beta chain was defined by its CDR3 amino acid sequence together with its V-gene family, and reads lacking a unique V-gene family were excluded. To address suspected cross-contamination and a sequencing artifact, a later analysis removed around 600 highly shared, low-generation-probability nucleotide sequences. In a later analysis, a clonal expansion index for each public chain was calculated from normalized within-repertoire ranks of inferred template counts. In a later analysis, generation probabilities were computed with a VDJ recombination model fitted to out-of-frame rearrangements, and the resulting probabilities were checked against IGoR. In a later analysis, hypergeometric tests were used to score TCR-TCR, TCR-HLA and TCR-CMV co-occurrence, with a repertoire-size bias correction applied to TCR pairs. To estimate false discovery rates, a later analysis permuted the HLA or CMV assignments 20 times. A later analysis grouped co-occurring TCRs with DBSCAN, adding TCRdist sequence similarity when clustering within HLA-allele-positive subsets. Repertoires with fewer than 30,000 or more than 120,000 public chains were left out of co-occurrence clustering, as were four to six repertoires with anomalous nucleotide sharing. This is the immuneACCESS table as TCRdb keeps it, with only in-frame sequences that have V and J called. A part of the clones is gone; compared with another copy, unresolved V genes explain less than half, and the rest is unexplained. V and J calls and clone size are those listed in that table; D and trimming were worked out from the DNA. The sample contains tens of thousands of clones, 70% to 75% of them found a single time. The leading ten clones occupy 5.4% of the sample.

The chain joins TRBV5-1 to TRBJ2-3; the D gene is possibly TRBD1, with 5 bases matching. This TCR was sampled from a young woman in good health and CMV-seronegative. What was sequenced was PBMCs. The DNA reads TGCGCCAGCAGCTTGGGCTGGGGCGCGGCAGATACGCAGTATTTT. It specifies CASSLGWGAADTQYF.